Below are 23 T cell receptor beta chains sequenced from a single sample in a study of spatial heterogeneity in lung cancer. Study results and limitations: In tumors, expanded intratumoral alpha and beta TCR counts tracked mutation counts.

These receptors have no known antigen. Regarding time point: sample taken at primary tumor resection. One entry per CDR3 protein results from TCRdb running MiXCR on the 5' RACE reads. The sample lists about 9,600 distinct CDR3 sequences, 10% to 15% occurring once. Sample: lung tumor tissue, taken at surgery. All receptors derive from a male donor with early-stage non-small cell lung cancer.

To note about this clonotype: The junction differs from germline at one of its ends, possibly a read error. CDR3 residues: CASSDSGLLNSYEQYF. In DNA, the CDR3 is TGTGCCAGCAGTGACTCGGGACTACTTAACTCCTACGAGCAGTACTTC. The rearrangement joins TRBV6-5 to TRBJ2-7, with TRBD2 matching 7 bases. The CDR3 has 16 residues. Germline CDR1 and CDR2: MNHEY and SVGAGI.

This clonotype was seen ten or more times. The J gene is TRBJ1-2, the V gene TRBV9; the match to TRBD1 covers 7 bases. The CDR3 length is 13 residues. CDR1 SGDLS and CDR2 YYNGEE come from the germline V gene. Trimming at V came to 0 bases and at J to 7 bases, leaving 3 bases not matched to a gene. CDR3 protein: CASSVVGGFGYTF. CDR3 sequence (DNA): TGTGCCAGCAGCGTAGTAGGGGGCTTTGGCTACACCTTC.

This clonotype was seen ten or more times. The chain recombines TRBV7-6 with TRBJ2-2, with D unclear. V lost 11 bases to trimming and J lost 0 bases, with 16 bases between them. CDR3 length: 15 residues. CDR1 is SGHVS and CDR2 is FNYEAQ in the germline V gene. CDR3 coding DNA: TGTGCCGGTGGACGGGCGGCAACGAACACCGGGGAGCTGTTTTTT. This sequence encodes CAGGRAATNTGELFF.

This clonotype was observed at least ten times. The chain recombines TRBV3-1 with TRBJ2-7, with D uncertain. V lost 4 bases and J lost 5, with 12 bases in between. Germline V gene sequence: CDR1 LGHDT, CDR2 YNNKEL (reference sequence). The CDR3 has 13 amino acids. This chain's CDR3 is CASSPDDPDEQYF. For the CDR3, the DNA is TGTGCCAGCAGCCCGGACGACCCCGACGAGCAGTACTTC.

This clonotype was observed at least ten times. The chain recombines TRBV24-1 with TRBJ1-5; 9 bases are shared with TRBD1. Germline V CDR1 and CDR2: KGHDR, SFDVKD. J was trimmed by 6 bases and V by 1 base; bases with no gene match: 9. This CDR3 contains 17 residues. This CDR3 reads CATSDFPRDREGQPQHF. The CDR3 region has the DNA TGTGCCACCAGTGATTTTCCGCGGGACAGGGAGGGTCAGCCCCAGCATTTT.

This clonotype was recorded at least ten times. The chain links TRBV6-5 to TRBJ1-1; 8 bases align to TRBD1. Germline assignment: CDR1 MNHEY and CDR2 SVGAGI. Unmatched junction bases numbered 12, after V lost 4 bases and J lost 5 bases. CDR3 length: 16 amino acids. In DNA form, the CDR3 reads TGTGCCAGCAGTTCCAGCCAGGGGGCACGTGGAACTGAAGCTTTCTTT. Translated, it gives CASSSSQGARGTEAFF.

This clonotype has a count of ten or more. The V and J genes are TRBV4-3 and TRBJ1-4; unclear D gene. The ends were cut back, 1 base at V and 10 bases at J, with 16 bases in the middle. The germline CDR1 and CDR2 sequences are LGHNA and YSLEER. CDR3 length: 15 amino acids. The chain's CDR3 is CASSQGADELGKLFF. The CDR3 coding sequence is TGCGCCAGCAGCCAAGGTGCGGACGAATTAGGAAAACTGTTTTTT.

By frequency in the sample, this clonotype is medium-sized (0.01 to 0.1%). The gene calls are TRBV5-1 and TRBJ1-1; unclear D gene. V was cut by 0 bases and J by 0 bases, with 3 bases left in between. The CDR3 loop spans 13 amino acids. Germline CDR1 and CDR2: SGHRS and YFSETQ. Written as DNA, the CDR3 is TGCGCCAGCAGCTTGGACCTGAACACTGAAGCTTTCTTT. It yields the protein CASSLDLNTEAFF.

This clonotype was seen repeatedly, ten times or more. The chain links TRBV20-1 to TRBJ2-3, with D uncertain. Germline CDR1 reads DFQATT; CDR2 reads SNEGSKA (reference sequence). Trimming shortened V by 6 bases and J by 5 bases, and 12 bases separated the two germline ends. This CDR3 region has 12 residues. CDR3 bases: TGCAGTGCGGAATCGGAAGGAGATACGCAGTATTTT. Protein: CSAESEGDTQYF.

The J gene is TRBJ2-5, the V gene TRBV11-2; D gene uncertain. This CDR3 has 14 amino acids. Trimming took off 5 bases at V and 4 bases at J, with 14 bases between the two ends. The germline V gene has CDR1 SGHAT and CDR2 FQNNGV. The CDR3 DNA is TGTGCCAGCAGCCTAGGGCCCGAAGGAGAGACCCAGTACTTC. Translation gives CASSLGPEGETQYF.

This clonotype was counted at least ten times. This sequence joins TRBV20-1 and TRBJ2-7; perhaps D is TRBD1 or TRBD2 (5 bases each). Per the germline V gene, CDR1 is DFQATT and CDR2 is SNEGSKA (reference sequence). The V gene lost 6 bases and the J gene lost 2 bases, with 14 bases spanning the gap. This CDR3 spans 13 amino acids. The CDR3 DNA reads as TGCAGTGCCACCGGGACGGAAACCTACGAGCAGTACTTC. This translates into CSATGTETYEQYF.

At least ten counts were recorded for this clonotype. This chain links TRBV6-6 with TRBJ2-1, with 10 nucleotides matching TRBD2. V gave up 5 bases and J gave up 10 bases; unmatched junction bases: 8. Per germline, CDR1 MNHNY and CDR2 SVGAGI (reference sequence). The CDR3 is 14 amino acids. CDR3 region: CASSPSGSLNEQFF. CDR3 coding DNA: TGTGCCAGCAGTCCTAGCGGGAGTTTGAACGAGCAGTTCTTC.

By its share, this clonotype is medium-sized. This chain uses TRBV20-1 with TRBJ1-1, with 8 positions matching TRBD1. The length of the CDR3 is 13 residues. V trimming: 5 bases; J trimming: 1 base; junction bases outside the gene matches: 3. Germline CDR1 reads DFQATT; CDR2 reads SNEGSKA (reference sequence). The CDR3 reads CSARTGWNTEAFF. The CDR3 nucleotides read TGCAGTGCTCGGACAGGGTGGAACACTGAAGCTTTCTTT.

By share, this clonotype counts as medium-sized. This chain uses TRBV11-2 with TRBJ1-1; possible D gene TRBD1, 5 bases. The germline V gene encodes CDR1 SGHAT and CDR2 FQNNGV. Trimming removed 8 bases from V and 1 base from J, with 11 bases in between. CDR3 length: 13 amino acids. The CDR3 DNA follows: TGTGCCAGCTTACCCGGACAGAACACTGAAGCTTTCTTT. It codes for CASLPGQNTEAFF.

This clonotype appeared many times. In DNA form, the CDR3 reads TGTGCCAGCCGAGTAACGGGGACTAGCGGGAGGAGAGAGACCCAGTACTTC. It codes for CASRVTGTSGRRETQYF. The chain joins TRBV12-3 or TRBV12-4 to TRBJ2-5; 15 bases fit TRBD2. The CDR3 contains 17 residues. With 8 bases clipped from V and 4 bases from J, the junction kept 11 bases outside the gene matches.

The CDR3 region is CASSLQGNEQFF. For the CDR3, the DNA is TGTGCCAGCAGCTTACAGGGAAATGAGCAGTTCTTC. This chain connects TRBV7-9 to TRBJ2-1; TRBD1 is a possible D gene (5 bases). Germline V gene sequence: CDR1 SEHNR, CDR2 FQNEAQ (reference sequence). V lost 2 bases and J lost 7, with 6 bases in between. The CDR3 has 12 amino acids.

This clonotype appeared a few times. The rearrangement joins TRBV29-1 to TRBJ2-7; the D gene is possibly TRBD1 (5 bases). Trimming left V 3 bases short and J 9 bases short, with 15 bases between. This CDR3 is 12 amino acids long. Germline V gives CDR1 SQVTM, CDR2 ANQGSEA. CDR3 DNA sequence: TGCAGCGTTGAGTTGTCAGGGAAAGGGCAGTACTTC. It is translated as CSVELSGKGQYF.

At least ten counts were recorded for this clonotype. The V call is TRBV9, the J call TRBJ1-4; D is perhaps TRBD1 (6 bases). Trimming pared 4 bases from V and 6 bases from J, leaving 16 bases between. CDR3 size: 15 residues. CDR1 and CDR2 (germline): SGDLS, YYNGEE. The CDR3 DNA is TGTGCCAGCAGCCCGTGGGGGGCGGTTGATGAAAAACTGTTTTTT. Translation: CASSPWGAVDEKLFF.

This chain joins TRBV11-2 and TRBJ2-3; D remains unclear. This CDR3 has 14 amino acids. From germline, CDR1 is SGHAT and CDR2 FQNNGV. V shed 2 bases and J shed 2 bases, with 8 bases lying between them. The CDR3 DNA reads TGTGCCAGCAGCTTAAGACGGTCCACAGATACGCAGTATTTT. As protein: CASSLRRSTDTQYF.

The chain is built from TRBV20-1 and TRBJ2-3; D not certain. CDR1 is DFQATT, CDR2 SNEGSKA, per germline (reference sequence). CDR3 length: 13 amino acids. The ends were cut back, 2 bases at V and 2 bases at J, with 8 bases in the middle. The CDR3 reads CSARMGLTDTQYF. The CDR3 region has the DNA TGCAGTGCTAGAATGGGCCTCACAGATACGCAGTATTTT.

Relative to its sample, this clonotype is medium-sized. V usage is TRBV6-2 or TRBV6-3 and J usage is TRBJ1-5; D is undetermined. The CDR3 runs 16 residues. The V gene lost 1 base and the J gene lost 3 bases, with 13 bases spanning the gap. Germline V gives CDR1 MNHEY, CDR2 SVGEGT. The CDR3 region is CASSYFGSKSNQPQHF. For the CDR3, the DNA is TGTGCCAGCAGTTACTTCGGCAGTAAATCCAATCAGCCCCAGCATTTT.

This clonotype is medium-sized (0.01 to 0.1%) in the sample. This chain links TRBV30 with TRBJ2-7; D call uncertain. The V end was cut by 2 bases, the J end by 1 base, with 12 bases between. In germline, CDR1 is GTSNPN, CDR2 SVGIG (reference sequence). The CDR3 covers 14 residues. The CDR3 nucleotides read TGTGCCTGGAGTTGGGTCGGGCGGTCCTACGAGCAGTACTTC. Residues: CAWSWVGRSYEQYF.

By frequency in the sample, this clonotype is medium-sized. CDR3 residues: CASSQVLTGMVTQYF. The CDR3 nucleotides are TGCGCCAGCAGCCAAGTCCTTACGGGAATGGTTACGCAGTATTTT. The chain carries TRBV4-3 and TRBJ2-3; TRBD2 might be the D (5 bases). The germline V and J ends were trimmed by 1 base and 8 bases, with 16 bases remaining between them. CDR3 size: 15 residues. CDR1 and CDR2 (germline): LGHNA, YSLEER.